This is a list of T cell receptor beta chains from one sample in a study of CD4 and CD8 cells across lung adenocarcinoma regions. TCRdb reanalysed the PCR reads using MiXCR and keeps one entry per CDR3 protein. The data show several thousand distinct CDR3 sequences, about 52% seen once. Material for sequencing was CD8+ T cells from the center of a lung tumor. These TCRs come from a female donor with lung adenocarcinoma. The CD4 and CD8 labels of this study may be unreliable. Both conserved end residues are part of each CDR3. The order of the fields is V gene, D gene, clone size, J gene, CDR3 protein, CDR3 DNA. A D gene is named only where the DNA matches it firmly. The size of a clone is reported for some rows only, either as once, few or many, or as a class for expanded clones.

TRBV11-2	NA	medium-sized	TRBJ2-5	CASSPSPWETQYF	TGTGCCAGCAGCCCCAGCCCCTGGGAAACCCAGTACTTC
TRBV7-2	TRBD2	NA	TRBJ2-3	CAGSGGLEVETQYF	TGTGCGGGGAGCGGGGGACTAGAGGTAGAGACGCAGTATTTC
TRBV7-2	TRBD2	few	TRBJ2-1	CASSFGTSGRVGEQFF	TGTGCCAGCAGCTTCGGGACTAGCGGGAGGGTTGGTGAGCAGTTCTTC
TRBV6-4	NA	NA	TRBJ2-3	CASTPTGTPGDTQYF	TGTGCCAGCACCCCAACGGGGACTCCCGGAGATACGCAGTATTTC
TRBV6-5	NA	NA	TRBJ2-4	CASSLEGMGEQYF	TGTGCCAGCAGTCTCGAGGGAATGGGTGAGCAGTACTTC
TRBV12-3/TRBV12-4	NA	NA	TRBJ1-5	CASRAETASNQPQHF	TGTGCCAGCAGGGCGGAAACGGCCAGCAATCAGCCCCAGCATTTT
TRBV12-3/TRBV12-4	NA	NA	TRBJ2-5	CAGRGGGARDTQYF	TGTGCGGGGCGTGGGGGCGGGGCTCGAGATACCCAGTACTTC
TRBV5-1	NA	NA	TRBJ2-5	CASSPGPAAGTQYF	TGCGCCAGCAGCCCGGGACCAGCAGCGGGGACCCAGTACTTC
TRBV11-3	TRBD1	NA	TRBJ2-5	CAAGLGGRDPETQYF	TGTGCCGCGGGCTTAGGGGGCCGGGACCCAGAGACGCAGTACTTT
TRBV11-3	NA	medium-sized	TRBJ2-5	CASSLGRGGTQYF	TGTGCCAGCAGCTTAGGACGGGGTGGGACCCAGTACTTC
TRBV12-3/TRBV12-4	NA	once	TRBJ2-7	CGGRVGGAKDTQYF	TGTGGCGGCAGGGTTGGGGGGGCCAAAGATACGCAGTACTTC
TRBV6-5	NA	hyperexpanded	TRBJ2-7	CASSPWQGPYEQYF	TGTGCCAGCAGTCCCTGGCAGGGCCCCTACGAGCAGTACTTC
TRBV7-2	TRBD2	NA	TRBJ2-5	CASRAGGKDGEQYF	TGTGCCAGCAGAGCGGGAGGGAAGGACGGTGAGCAGTACTTC
TRBV10-3	NA	few	TRBJ2-4	CAGMGGLAKNIQYF	TGTGCCGGCATGGGCGGCCTAGCCAAAAACATCCAGTACTTC
TRBV6-5	NA	hyperexpanded	TRBJ2-3	CASSYSPGPSTDTQYF	TGTGCCAGCAGTTACTCTCCCGGGCCTAGCACAGATACGCAGTATTTT
TRBV6-1	NA	NA	TRBJ2-4	CASSRGRGAKDTQYF	TGTGCCAGCAGTAGGGGCCGGGGGGCCAAAGACACTCAGTACTTC
TRBV6-1	NA	few	TRBJ2-2	CASSPPPRLSGELFF	TGTGCCAGCAGTCCCCCCCCCCGGCTTTCCGGGGAGCTGTTTTTT
TRBV7-2	NA	once	TRBJ2-3	CGGSGVGSTDTQYF	TGTGGCGGCTCGGGGGTGGGTAGCACAGACACTCAGTATTTT
TRBV12-3/TRBV12-4	TRBD2	large	TRBJ2-2	CASSFGGAVHTGELFF	TGTGCCAGCAGTTTCGGGGGGGCTGTCCACACCGGGGAGCTGTTTTTT
TRBV12-3/TRBV12-4	NA	NA	TRBJ2-4	CASSSEQGAKNTQYF	TGTGCCAGCAGTTCGGAGCAGGGAGCCAAAAACACGCAGTATTTC
TRBV6-1	NA	NA	TRBJ2-5	CASTWSGGRDTETQYF	TGTGCCAGCACGTGGTCCGGGGGCCGGGACACAGAGACGCAGTACTTT
TRBV6-2/TRBV6-3	NA	NA	TRBJ2-7	CASSYRAVPYEQYF	TGTGCCAGCAGTTACCGCGCGGTACCCTACGAGCAGTACTTC
TRBV27	TRBD2	NA	TRBJ2-1	CASSLSLAGAPYNEQFF	TGTGCCAGCAGTTTATCGCTAGCGGGGGCGCCCTACAATGAGCAGTTCTTC
TRBV27	TRBD2	NA	TRBJ2-7	CASSAKISGRPYEQYF	TGTGCCAGCAGTGCCAAAATTAGCGGGAGGCCCTACGAGCAGTACTTC
TRBV5-4	NA	NA	TRBJ2-3	CASSLKLGGVTDTQYF	TGTGCCAGCAGCTTGAAATTAGGGGGGGTCACAGATACGCAGTATTTT
TRBV7-2	NA	medium-sized	TRBJ2-1	CASSLAYGSYNEQFF	TGTGCCAGCAGCTTAGCGTACGGGTCCTACAATGAGCAGTTCTTC
TRBV7-9	NA	NA	TRBJ2-3	CASTPGKETQYF	TGTGCCAGCACTCCGGGGAAAGAGACGCAGTACTTT
TRBV7-2	NA	NA	TRBJ2-5	CAGIGVRGPDTQYF	TGTGCGGGCATCGGTGTCCGTGGCCCAGATACCCAGTACTTC
TRBV27	TRBD2	medium-sized	TRBJ2-1	CASSLQFRLGASGASSYNEQFF	TGTGCCAGCAGTCTCCAGTTTAGACTGGGGGCTAGCGGGGCGAGCTCCTACAATGAGCAGTTCTTC
TRBV7-8	NA	many	TRBJ1-5	CASSTREGVFQPQHF	TGTGCCAGCAGCACACGGGAGGGAGTCTTTCAGCCCCAGCATTTT
TRBV5-1	NA	few	TRBJ2-3	CASSLATGRDTQYF	TGCGCCAGCAGCTTGGCCACAGGGAGGGATACGCAGTATTTT
TRBV12-3/TRBV12-4	NA	NA	TRBJ2-3	CSSGPALRTDTQYF	TGTTCATCGGGCCCGGCCCTCCGCACAGATACGCAGTATTTT
TRBV5-1	NA	medium-sized	TRBJ2-5	CASSPSLNRVPYQETQYF	TGCGCCAGCAGCCCCAGCCTAAACAGGGTTCCCTACCAAGAGACCCAGTACTTC
TRBV6-1	NA	medium-sized	TRBJ1-4	CASSLGGVGEKLFF	TGTGCCAGCAGCCTCGGCGGGGTTGGGGAAAAACTGTTTTTT
TRBV6-1	NA	NA	TRBJ2-3	CASGFCVEDTQYF	TGTGCCTCCGGTTTCTGCGTAGAAGATACTCAGTATTTT
TRBV12-3/TRBV12-4	NA	NA	TRBJ2-3	CASRGGGAEDTQYF	TGTGCCAGCAGGGGGGGGGGGGCTGAAGATACGCAGTATTTT
TRBV7-9	TRBD1	medium-sized	TRBJ2-5	CASSLSDRGAETQYF	TGTGCCAGCAGCTTATCGGACAGGGGTGCGGAGACCCAGTACTTC
TRBV12-3/TRBV12-4	TRBD2	NA	TRBJ2-1	CASRTSGSNDELFF	TGTGCCAGCAGGACTAGCGGGTCCAACGATGAGCTGTTCTTC
TRBV7-2	NA	NA	TRBJ2-5	CASSLEPGVAETQYF	TGTGCCAGCAGCTTAGAGCCAGGAGTTGCGGAGACCCAGTACTTC
TRBV12-3/TRBV12-4	NA	few	TRBJ2-7	CASTNRQVLGEQYF	TGTGCCAGCACCAACCGACAGGTCCTAGGCGAGCAGTACTTC
TRBV6-1	NA	NA	TRBJ2-5	CASRGRAGGDQKTQYF	TGTGCCAGCAGGGGGCGGGCTGGCGGTGACCAAAAGACCCAGTACTTC
TRBV6-1	NA	NA	TRBJ2-4	CASMGGRAKDTQYF	TGTGCGAGCATGGGCGGCCGAGCCAAAGACACTCAGTACTTC
TRBV12-3/TRBV12-4	TRBD2	NA	TRBJ2-1	CASRTSGSNNTQFF	TGTGCCAGCAGGACTAGCGGGTCCAACAATACGCAGTTCTTC
TRBV6-1	NA	medium-sized	TRBJ2-3	CASSPNSDTQYF	TGTGCCAGCAGCCCCAACTCAGATACGCAGTATTTT
TRBV5-1	TRBD1	NA	TRBJ2-7	CASSLSGTGNYEQYF	TGCGCCAGCAGCTTGAGCGGGACAGGGAACTACGAGCAGTACTTC
TRBV11-2	TRBD2	NA	TRBJ2-3	CASSFGGGPLDTQYF	TGTGCCAGCAGCTTCGGGGGGGGGCCCCTAGATACCCAGTATTTC
TRBV4-3	NA	medium-sized	TRBJ1-4	CASSPQDRTNEKLFF	TGCGCCAGCAGCCCGCAGGATAGGACTAATGAAAAACTGTTTTTT
TRBV5-5	TRBD1	few	TRBJ1-1	CASTPGGAVVNTEAFF	TGTGCCAGCACCCCAGGGGGCGCGGTTGTGAACACTGAAGCTTTCTTT
TRBV6-1	TRBD1	NA	TRBJ2-5	CASSGPQGAQYF	TGTGCCAGCAGTGGCCCACAGGGGGCGCAGTACTTC
TRBV4-1	NA	NA	TRBJ1-1	CASSQESKGGNTEAFF	TGCGCCAGCAGCCAAGAGTCGAAGGGGGGGAACACTGAAGCTTTCTTT
TRBV11-3	TRBD1	many	TRBJ2-7	CASLACGTGGEQYF	TGTGCCAGCCTAGCCTGCGGGACAGGGGGCGAGCAGTACTTC